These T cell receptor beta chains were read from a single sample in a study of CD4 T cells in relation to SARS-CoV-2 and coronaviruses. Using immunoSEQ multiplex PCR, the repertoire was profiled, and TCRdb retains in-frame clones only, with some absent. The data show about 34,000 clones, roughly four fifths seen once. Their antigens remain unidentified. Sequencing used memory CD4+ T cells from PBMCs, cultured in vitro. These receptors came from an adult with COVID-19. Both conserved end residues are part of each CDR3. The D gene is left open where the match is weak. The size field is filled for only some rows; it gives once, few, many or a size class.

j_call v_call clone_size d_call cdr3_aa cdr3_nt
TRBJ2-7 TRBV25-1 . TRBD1 CASSVAGGSYEQYF TGTGCCAGCAGTGTGGCAGGGGGCTCCTACGAGCAGTACTTC
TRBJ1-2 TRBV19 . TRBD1 CASKQGATYGYTF TGTGCCAGTAAACAGGGGGCGACCTATGGCTACACCTTC
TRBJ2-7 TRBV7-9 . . CASSAIRGKPFGEQYF TGTGCCAGCAGCGCGATTCGCGGCAAACCCTTTGGGGAGCAGTACTTC
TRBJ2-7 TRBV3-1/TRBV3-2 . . CASSQPRGQQYF TGTGCCAGCAGCCAACCCAGAGGACAGCAGTACTTC
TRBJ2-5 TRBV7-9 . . CASSLGTTPQETQYF TGTGCCAGCAGCTTAGGGACAACCCCCCAAGAGACCCAGTACTTC
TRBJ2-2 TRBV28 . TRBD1 CASSLSRHRGGELFF TGTGCCAGCAGTTTATCCCGGCACAGGGGCGGGGAGCTGTTTTTT
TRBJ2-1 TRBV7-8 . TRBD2 CASSLDRLAGHPYNEQFF TGTGCCAGCAGCTTAGATAGGCTAGCGGGCCACCCCTACAATGAGCAGTTCTTC
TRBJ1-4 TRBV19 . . CASLPGHWGWANEKLFF TGTGCCAGCCTACCGGGACACTGGGGATGGGCTAATGAAAAACTGTTTTTT
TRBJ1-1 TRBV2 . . CASSNWDTEAFF TGTGCCAGCTCCAACTGGGACACTGAAGCTTTCTTT
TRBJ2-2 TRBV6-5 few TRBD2 CASSWSLAGLTGELFF TGTGCCAGCAGTTGGTCTCTAGCGGGGCTCACCGGGGAGCTGTTTTTT
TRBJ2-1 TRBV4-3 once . CASSQDWVGRFGDPWYEQFF TGCGCCAGCAGCCAAGATTGGGTGGGACGGTTCGGGGACCCCTGGTATGAGCAGTTCTTC
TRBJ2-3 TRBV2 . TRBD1 CADRGGQVTDTQYF TGTGCGGATCGTGGGGGACAGGTAACAGATACGCAGTATTTT
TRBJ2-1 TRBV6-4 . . CASSESPINEQFF TGTGCCAGCAGTGAATCTCCAATCAATGAGCAGTTCTTC
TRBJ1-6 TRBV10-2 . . CASSEQNSPLHF TGCGCCAGCAGTGAGCAAAATTCACCCCTCCACTTT
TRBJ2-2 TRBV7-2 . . CASSQGQGYTGELFF TGTGCCAGCAGCCAAGGGCAGGGATACACCGGGGAGCTGTTTTTT
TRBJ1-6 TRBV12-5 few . CASGEHRSSPLHF TGTGCTAGTGGAGAGCATCGGAGCTCACCCCTCCACTTT
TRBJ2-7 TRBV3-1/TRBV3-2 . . CASSRQGTTYEQYF TGTGCCAGCAGCCGTCAGGGGACGACCTACGAGCAGTACTTC
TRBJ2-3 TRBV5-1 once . CASSLEGRGTDTQYF TGCGCCAGCAGCTTGGAGGGCCGGGGCACAGATACGCAGTATTTT
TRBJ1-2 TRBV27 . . CASSGRGYGYTF TGTGCCAGCAGTGGCAGGGGATATGGCTACACCTTC
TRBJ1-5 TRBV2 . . CASNGQSQPQHF TGTGCCAGTAATGGCCAGTCTCAGCCCCAGCATTTT
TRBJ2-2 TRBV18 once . CASSPTTGANTGELFF TGTGCCAGCTCACCAACGACAGGAGCGAACACCGGGGAGCTGTTTTTT
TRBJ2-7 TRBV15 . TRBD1 CATSRDPTGTYEQYF TGTGCCACCAGCAGAGATCCGACAGGGACCTACGAGCAGTACTTC
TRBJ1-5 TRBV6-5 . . CASTPGAVQPQHF TGTGCCAGCACCCCAGGGGCAGTGCAGCCCCAGCATTTT
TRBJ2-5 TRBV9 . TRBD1 CASSARDRGFETQYF TGTGCCAGCAGCGCTCGGGACAGGGGTTTCGAGACCCAGTACTTC
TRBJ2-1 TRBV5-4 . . CASSLANKGNEQFF TGTGCCAGCAGCTTAGCGAATAAGGGGAATGAGCAGTTCTTC
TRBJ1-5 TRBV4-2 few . CASSQDYDGQPQHF TGTGCCAGCAGCCAAGATTATGATGGTCAGCCCCAGCATTTT
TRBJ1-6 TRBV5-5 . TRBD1 CASSLTGGNNSPLHF TGTGCCAGCAGCTTGACAGGGGGCAATAATTCACCCCTCCACTTT
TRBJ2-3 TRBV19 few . CASTQQFSTDTQYF TGTGCCAGTACCCAGCAGTTTAGCACAGATACGCAGTATTTT
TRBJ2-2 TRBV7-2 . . CASSLFGGTGELFF TGTGCCAGCAGCTTATTTGGCGGCACCGGGGAGCTGTTTTTT
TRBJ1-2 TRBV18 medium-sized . CASSPGAGGGYTF TGTGCCAGCTCACCAGGGGCGGGAGGTGGCTACACCTTC
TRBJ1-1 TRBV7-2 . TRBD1 CASSWTGADTEAFF TGTGCCAGCAGTTGGACAGGGGCGGACACTGAAGCTTTCTTT
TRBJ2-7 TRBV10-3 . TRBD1 CAISMSGGQGAIEQYF TGTGCCATCAGTATGTCCGGTGGACAGGGGGCTATCGAGCAGTACTTC
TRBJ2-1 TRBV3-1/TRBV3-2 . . CASSRAGGDEQFF TGTGCCAGCAGTCGAGCAGGGGGGGATGAGCAGTTCTTC
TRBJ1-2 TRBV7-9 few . CASSLGWDPNYGYTF TGTGCCAGCAGCTTAGGGTGGGATCCTAACTATGGCTACACCTTC
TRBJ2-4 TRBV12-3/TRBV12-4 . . CASSSPTANIQYF TGTGCCAGCAGTTCCCCTACGGCGAACATTCAGTACTTC
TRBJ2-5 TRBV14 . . CASSQEYGAQYF TGTGCCAGCAGCCAAGAGTACGGGGCCCAGTACTTC
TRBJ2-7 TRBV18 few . CASSPMGRIEQYF TGTGCCAGCTCACCAATGGGTCGAATCGAGCAGTACTTC
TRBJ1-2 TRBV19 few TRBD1 CASSYGTGGIYGYTF TGTGCCAGTAGTTACGGGACAGGGGGAATCTATGGCTACACCTTC
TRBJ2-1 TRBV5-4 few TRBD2 CASSFEGGPFDEQFF TGTGCCAGCAGCTTCGAGGGAGGGCCGTTCGATGAGCAGTTCTTC
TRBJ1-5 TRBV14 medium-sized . CASSLGVGGAPQHF TGTGCCAGCAGCCTCGGAGTAGGGGGAGCGCCCCAGCATTTT
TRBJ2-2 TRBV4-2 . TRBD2 CASSQASGRAPGELFF TGTGCCAGCAGCCAAGCTAGCGGGAGGGCCCCCGGGGAGTTGTTTTTT
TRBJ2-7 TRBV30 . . CAWSVPTHEQYF TGTGCCTGGTCAGTACCGACCCACGAGCAGTACTTC
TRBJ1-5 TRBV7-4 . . CASSLGCNQPQHF TGTGCCAGCAGCTTAGGTTGCAATCAGCCCCAGCATTTT
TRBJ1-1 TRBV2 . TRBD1 CASSEGTGGITEAFF TGTGCCAGCAGTGAAGGGACAGGGGGGATCACTGAAGCTTTCTTT
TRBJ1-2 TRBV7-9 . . CASSLGTTGPGYTF TGTGCCAGCAGCTTAGGCACTACAGGGCCGGGCTACACCTTC
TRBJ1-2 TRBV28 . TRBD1 CASKEGAGIYGYTF TGTGCCAGCAAGGAGGGGGCGGGTATCTATGGCTACACCTTC
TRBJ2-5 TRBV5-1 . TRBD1 CASSYRGQKETQYF TGCGCCAGCAGCTACAGGGGGCAAAAAGAGACCCAGTACTTC
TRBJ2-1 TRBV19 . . CASKGRDSYNEQFF TGTGCCAGTAAGGGTCGCGATTCATACAATGAGCAGTTCTTC
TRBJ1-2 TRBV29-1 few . CSVQHRGYTF TGCAGCGTTCAGCATCGTGGCTACACCTTC
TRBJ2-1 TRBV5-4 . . CASTFKDLGEQFF TGTGCCAGCACCTTTAAGGATTTGGGTGAGCAGTTCTTC
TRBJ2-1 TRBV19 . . CASSIAERADRSYNEQFF TGTGCCAGTAGTATAGCCGAGCGGGCAGACCGCTCCTACAATGAGCAGTTCTTC
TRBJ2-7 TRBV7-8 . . CASSASRVESYEQYF TGTGCCAGCAGCGCCTCCAGGGTAGAGAGCTACGAGCAGTACTTC
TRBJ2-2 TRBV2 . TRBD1 CASSRDRGSTGELFF TGTGCCAGCAGTCGGGACAGGGGGTCGACCGGGGAGCTGTTTTTT
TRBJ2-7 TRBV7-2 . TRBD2 CASSRTSGYEQYF TGTGCCAGCAGTCGGACTAGCGGCTACGAGCAGTACTTC
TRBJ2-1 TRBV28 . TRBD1 CASSPPLGQGVYNEQFF TGTGCCAGCAGTCCCCCACTGGGACAGGGGGTATACAATGAGCAGTTCTTC
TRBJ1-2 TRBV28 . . CASSAQGDYGYTF TGTGCCAGCAGCGCCCAGGGAGACTATGGCTACACCTTC